Shown below are 14 T cell receptor beta chains from a single sample sequenced in a study of read filtering for tumor transcriptome and immune sequencing. The library was built from 400 to 500 ng RNA with molecular barcoded adaptors for alpha/delta and beta/gamma chains. TCRdb processed the reads anew with MiXCR; each CDR3 protein has one entry. The data contain 50,000 or so distinct CDR3 sequences, roughly 19% of them singletons. The specimen was a population of CD138-negative cells sorted from bone marrow. These receptors originate from a donor at least 40 years old with multiple myeloma.

This clonotype was picked up one time. This may be a read error, as it is one base from a much larger clone. This chain uses TRBV7-2 with TRBJ1-4; D gene ambiguous. The CDR3 has 15 amino acids. Germline loops: CDR1 SGHTA, CDR2 FQGNSA. DNA for the CDR3: TGTGTCAGCAGCTTAAGCGGGGTCGGTAATGAAAAACTGTTTTTT. This translates into CVSSLSGVGNEKLFF.

At least ten counts were recorded for this clonotype. The chain carries TRBV9 and TRBJ2-5; 7 nucleotides match TRBD2. The length of the CDR3 is 17 residues. CDR1 and CDR2 from the germline V gene are SGDLS and YYNGEE. V gave up 0 bases and J gave up 5 bases; unmatched junction bases: 13. The CDR3 sequence: CASSVAGGSEGKETQYF. The CDR3 DNA reads as TGTGCCAGCAGCGTAGCCGGCGGGAGCGAGGGCAAGGAGACCCAGTACTTC. Based on the CDR3 plus reference TRBV9 and TRBJ2-5, the full variable domain is DSGVTQTPKHLITATGQRVTLRCSPRSGDLSVYWYQQSLDQGLQFLIQYYNGEERAKGNILERFSAQQFPDLHSELNLSSLELGDSALYFCASSVAGGSEGKETQYFGPGTRLLVL.

This clonotype was counted ten times or more. The chain carries TRBV7-2 and TRBJ2-2; possibly TRBD2 for D (5 bases). Germline V CDR1 and CDR2: SGHTA, FQGNSA. CDR3 size: 14 residues. With 0 bases removed from V and 4 bases from J, the gap between germline ends came to 6 bases. The CDR3 sequence: CASSLAAVTGELFF. CDR3 sequence (DNA): TGTGCCAGCAGCTTAGCAGCGGTCACCGGGGAGCTGTTTTTT.

As concerns this clonotype: Being one base from a much bigger clone, this may be a read error. The rearrangement joins TRBV11-2 to TRBJ1-4; TRBD1 is a possible D gene (5 bases). In germline, CDR1 is SGHAT, CDR2 FQNNGV. The CDR3 has 12 residues. V dropped 1 base and J dropped 14 bases, with 11 bases sitting between them. The CDR3 region is CASSLARQNLFF. Written as DNA, the CDR3 is TGTGCCAGCAGCTTAGCCCGACAGAATCTGTTTTTT.

Ten or more counts support this clonotype. The chain carries TRBV19 and TRBJ2-1; no clear D. V lost 6 bases to trimming and J lost 9 bases, with 12 bases between them. The CDR3 extends over 12 amino acids. CDR1 LNHDA and CDR2 SQIVND come from the germline V gene (reference sequence). The chain's CDR3 is CASRAPIGEQFF. CDR3 DNA sequence: TGTGCCAGTAGGGCTCCTATCGGTGAGCAGTTCTTC.

This clonotype was detected ten times or more. The rearrangement joins TRBV11-2 to TRBJ2-7; D is unclear. The CDR3 is made up of 15 amino acids. Germline V CDR1 and CDR2: SGHAT, FQNNGV. The V end lost 2 bases, the J end lost 5 bases, and 16 bases lay between the germline ends. CDR3: CASSLFYSPMDEQYF. In DNA, the CDR3 is TGTGCCAGCAGCTTATTCTACAGCCCCATGGACGAGCAGTACTTC. The full variable domain, its missing parts supplied by reference TRBV11-2 and TRBJ2-7, is EAGVAQSPRYKIIEKRQSVAFWCNPISGHATLYWYQQILGQGPKLLIQFQNNGVVDDSQLPKDRFSAERLKGVDSTLKIQPAKLEDSAVYLCASSLFYSPMDEQYFGPGTRLTVT.

By proportion, this clonotype is medium-sized. V is TRBV4-2 and J is TRBJ2-1; the match to TRBD2 covers 9 bases. This CDR3 is 15 amino acids long. V was pared by 6 bases and J by 7 bases, with 10 bases of the junction left unmatched. Germline V CDR1 and CDR2: LGHNA, YNFKEQ. CDR3 amino acids: CASSLSGSLGNEQFF. In DNA, the CDR3 is TGTGCCAGCAGTCTTAGCGGGAGTCTGGGGAATGAGCAGTTCTTC.

This clonotype was counted many times. This chain uses TRBV29-1 with TRBJ1-1, with 8 nucleotides matching TRBD1. Germline loops: CDR1 SQVTM, CDR2 ANQGSEA. The CDR3 has 14 residues. V lost 0 bases to trimming and J lost 6 bases; unmatched junction nucleotides: 6. The CDR3 sequence is CSVEDRTGGPEAFF. The CDR3, as DNA: TGCAGCGTTGAAGACCGTACAGGGGGGCCTGAAGCTTTCTTT. Using reference TRBV29-1 and TRBJ1-1 for the parts outside the CDR3, the full variable domain is SAVISQKPSRDICQRGTSLTIQCQVDSQVTMMFWYRQQPGQSLTLIATANQGSEATYESGFVIDKFPISRPNLTFSTLTVSNMSPEDSSIYLCSVEDRTGGPEAFFGQGTRLTVV.

Concerning this clonotype itself: With only one base between it and a far larger clone, this is likely a read error. V usage is TRBV12-3 or TRBV12-4 and J usage is TRBJ2-6, with D possibly being TRBD1 (6 bases). The CDR3 sequence is 14 residues long. The CDR3 protein is CASGGFSGVNVLTF. DNA for the CDR3: TGTGCCAGCGGGGGCTTCTCTGGGGTCAACGTCCTGACTTTC.

The V call is TRBV12-3 or TRBV12-4, the J call TRBJ2-1; 8 positions match TRBD1. The CDR3 loop spans 14 amino acids. The V segment lost 3 bases and the J segment 5 bases; nucleotides outside the gene matches: 3. CDR3 in amino acids: CASSFGTGHNEQFF. The DNA of the CDR3 is TGTGCCAGCAGTTTCGGGACAGGACACAATGAGCAGTTCTTC.

This clonotype was found many times. This sequence joins TRBV7-9 and TRBJ2-1; D not resolved. V lost 0 bases and J lost 0, with 6 bases in between. Germline CDR1 SEHNR, CDR2 FQNEAQ (reference sequence). The CDR3 length is 15 residues. The CDR3 nucleotides read TGTGCCAGCAGCTTAGCGGATAGCTCCTACAATGAGCAGTTCTTC. The encoded protein is CASSLADSSYNEQFF. The full variable domain, rest sourced from reference TRBV7-9 and TRBJ2-1, is DTGVSQNPRHKITKRGQNVTFRCDPISEHNRLYWYRQTLGQGPEFLTYFQNEAQLEKSRLLSDRFSAERPKGSFSTLEIQRTEQGDSAMYLCASSLADSSYNEQFFGPGTRLTVL.

This chain joins TRBV29-1 and TRBJ1-3; no clear D. V lost 2 bases and J lost 0, with 17 bases in between. This CDR3 has 17 residues. Germline CDR1 is SQVTM and CDR2 is ANQGSEA. For the CDR3, the DNA is TGCAGCGTTGAAAAGTGGACGGCTTCCCACTCTGGAAACACCATATATTTT. Its protein product is CSVEKWTASHSGNTIYF.

Worth noting for this clonotype: This may be a read error, as it is one base from a much larger clone. The CDR3 ends on some other residue instead of the conserved phenylalanine or tryptophan, so this is likely a read error. The chain couples TRBV20-1 to TRBJ2-4; 12 bases align to TRBD1. The germline gives CDR1 DFQATT, CDR2 SNEGSKA (reference sequence). The V gene end was trimmed by 4 bases and the J gene end by 1 base; junction bases not matched to a gene: 11. This CDR3 comprises 18 residues. In DNA form, the CDR3 reads TGCAGTGCTACCCCCGGGACAGGGGGCGCATCGGCCAAAAACATTCAGTACTTA. As protein: CSATPGTGGASAKNIQYL.

This clonotype was recorded at least ten times. The chain joins TRBV6-1 to TRBJ1-1; D ambiguous. CDR3 length: 12 residues. V shed 7 bases and J shed 2 bases, with 8 bases lying between them. Germline V gives CDR1 MNHNS, CDR2 SASEGT. CDR3: CASNTYNTEAFF. In DNA, the CDR3 is TGTGCCAGCAATACGTATAACACTGAAGCTTTCTTT.